This is a list of T cell receptor beta chains from one sample in a study of CD8+CD57+ T cells in acquired aplastic anemia. TCRdb independently ran MiXCR on the reads; one entry per CDR3 protein. The sample shows about 160,000 distinct CDR3 sequences, 71% of them seen only once. Sequencing input: sorted CD4+, CD8+, or CD8+CD57+ T cells (not recorded which) from PBMCs. The receptors stem from a human donor with aplastic anemia. Both conserved end residues are trimmed from each CDR3. Each record gives: J gene, V gene, CDR3 protein.

>TRBJ1-6|TRBV10-3
AIRGTANSPLH
>TRBJ2-3|TRBV7-9
ASSSPNSTDTQY
>TRBJ2-7|TRBV29-1
SVEGQSSYEQY
>TRBJ2-1|TRBV9
ASSLTGQGNNEQF
>TRBJ2-7|TRBV7-9
ASSLGSGMTTPSYEQY
>TRBJ2-1|TRBV7-2
ASSLVSFPNEQF
>TRBJ1-1|TRBV2
ASSDGQTTEAF
>TRBJ2-5|TRBV6-5
ASSYSGGDQETQY
>TRBJ2-2|TRBV2
ASTATVFRGGELF
>TRBJ2-5|TRBV19
ASSTQGETQY
>TRBJ2-6|TRBV15
ATSRDGTSGANVLT
>TRBJ2-7|TRBV19
ASKAGPSYEQY
>TRBJ2-7|TRBV12-3/TRBV12-4
ASRLAGVSYEQY
>TRBJ1-6|TRBV12-3/TRBV12-4
ASSLEGRTPLH
>TRBJ2-3|TRBV7-9
ASSLEDSNTDTQY
>TRBJ2-5|TRBV7-2
ASSYTGLAGETQH
>TRBJ2-3|TRBV6-4
ASSAADSNEQY
>TRBJ2-3|TRBV24-1
ATSDSPGSSRRQGATYTQY
>TRBJ2-7|TRBV11-3
ASSGRDSYEQY
>TRBJ2-3|TRBV7-9
ASSSKPPDTQY
>TRBJ1-4|TRBV25-1
ASSAFSGGDEKLF
>TRBJ2-7|TRBV7-8
ASSLAAGPTYEQY
>TRBJ1-1|TRBV7-9
ASSLSGQDNTEAF
>TRBJ1-1|TRBV19
ASSPQTGGEAF
>TRBJ2-5|TRBV20-1
SASSTSGMRETQY
>TRBJ2-7|TRBV6-1
ASSEAPGPYEQY
>TRBJ2-2|TRBV7-2
ASTPQGGSNTGELF
>TRBJ2-7|TRBV7-2
ASNPAGDSIYEQY
>TRBJ2-6|TRBV24-1
ATSDLSGSGANVLT
>TRBJ2-7|TRBV24-1
ATSDGTSGAYEQY
>TRBJ1-2|TRBV2
ASSRDRGFNYGYT
>TRBJ2-2|TRBV10-1
ASRKGLAGADNTGELF
>NA|TRBV7-8
ASSPQLGWKETQY
>NA|TRBV10-3
ASSPGPGDTEAF
>TRBJ2-5|TRBV7-9
ASSQSSGGAGETQY
>TRBJ1-2|TRBV7-9
ASSLEPMGYT
>TRBJ2-3|TRBV2
ASSEDRRTDTQY
>TRBJ2-1|TRBV7-2
ASSLVAPGGEQF
>TRBJ2-7|TRBV7-9
ASSWDRENSYEQY
>TRBJ1-1|TRBV20-1
STFPPSRNTEAF
>TRBJ2-7|TRBV7-9
ASSPGLNDYVQY
>TRBJ2-3|TRBV7-6
ASSLELAGLTDTQY
>TRBJ2-1|TRBV7-8
ASSPGTSGSGGEQF
>TRBJ2-3|TRBV15
ATSRVGGTGTDTQY
>TRBJ2-3|TRBV7-9
ASSLGRQSTDTQY
>TRBJ1-5|TRBV24-1
ATSDWDSFNQPQH
>TRBJ2-5|TRBV10-3
AISESGGETQY
>TRBJ2-3|TRBV9
ASSVVPKGTADTQY
>TRBJ2-7|TRBV29-1
SVVSWPTYEQY
>TRBJ2-3|TRBV7-9
ASSSSGGPTDTQY
>TRBJ1-1|TRBV7-7
ASRLPSGNTEAF
>TRBJ2-3|TRBV29-1
SVTQDSTDTQY
>TRBJ1-6|TRBV7-2
ASSHRDKASPLH
>TRBJ2-7|TRBV7-2
ASRAGQGGPHEQY
>TRBJ2-3|TRBV24-1
ATSASQGGADAQY
>TRBJ1-5|TRBV19
ASPRKPQH
>TRBJ2-7|TRBV2
ASSERPPRSYEQY